This T cell receptor (beta chain) was recovered during a study of cytotoxic CD8 clonotypes in ibrutinib-treated CLL. Depth targeted 1 in 200,000 to 1 in 1 million T cells, averaging roughly 9.7x coverage per clonotype. Assay used: immunoSEQ multiplex PCR; TCRdb lists only in-frame clones, some missing. The sample shows approximately 140,000 clones, about 72% of them seen only once. Worth noting for this clone: Its antigen is unidentified.

The CDR3 consists of 15 residues. With V trimmed by 8 bases and J by 2 bases, 12 bases remained unmatched. Germline V CDR1 and CDR2: SNHLY, FYNNEI. General study points: Clonality (at baseline) was higher than in age-matched healthy donors and tracked circulating CD8+ T-cell counts. Clonality grew at ibrutinib response; at progression, it decreased back toward baseline. On treatment, the uncommon public clonotypes contracted or remained stable.

The chain recombines TRBV2 with TRBJ2-7, with 7 positions matching TRBD2. The source was PBMCs, collected after 12 months of ibrutinib treatment. This clonotype was sampled from a human donor with chronic lymphocytic leukemia. The CDR3 is CASGFKAGSPYEQYF. The CDR3 DNA is TGTGCCAGCGGCTTTAAAGCGGGATCCCCCTACGAGCAGTACTTC.